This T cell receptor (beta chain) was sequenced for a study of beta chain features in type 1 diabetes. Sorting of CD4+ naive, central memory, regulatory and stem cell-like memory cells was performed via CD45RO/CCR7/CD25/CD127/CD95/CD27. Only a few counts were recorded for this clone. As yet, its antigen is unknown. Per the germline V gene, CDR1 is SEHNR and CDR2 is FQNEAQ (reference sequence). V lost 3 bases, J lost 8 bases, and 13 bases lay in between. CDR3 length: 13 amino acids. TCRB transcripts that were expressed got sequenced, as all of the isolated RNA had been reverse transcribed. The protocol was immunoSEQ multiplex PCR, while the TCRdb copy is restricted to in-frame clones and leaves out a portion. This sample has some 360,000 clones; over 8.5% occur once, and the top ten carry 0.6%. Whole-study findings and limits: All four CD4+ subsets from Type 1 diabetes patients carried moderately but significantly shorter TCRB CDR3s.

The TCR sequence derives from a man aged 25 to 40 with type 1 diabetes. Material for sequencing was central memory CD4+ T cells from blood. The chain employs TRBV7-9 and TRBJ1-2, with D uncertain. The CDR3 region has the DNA TGTGCCAGCAGCTTGCCCGAGATCGGGGGCTACACCTTC. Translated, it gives CASSLPEIGGYTF. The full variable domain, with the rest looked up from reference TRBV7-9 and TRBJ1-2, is DTGVSQNPRHKITKRGQNVTFRCDPISEHNRLYWYRQTLGQGPEFLTYFQNEAQLEKSRLLSDRFSAERPKGSFSTLEIQRTEQGDSAMYLCASSLPEIGGYTFGSGTRLTVV.